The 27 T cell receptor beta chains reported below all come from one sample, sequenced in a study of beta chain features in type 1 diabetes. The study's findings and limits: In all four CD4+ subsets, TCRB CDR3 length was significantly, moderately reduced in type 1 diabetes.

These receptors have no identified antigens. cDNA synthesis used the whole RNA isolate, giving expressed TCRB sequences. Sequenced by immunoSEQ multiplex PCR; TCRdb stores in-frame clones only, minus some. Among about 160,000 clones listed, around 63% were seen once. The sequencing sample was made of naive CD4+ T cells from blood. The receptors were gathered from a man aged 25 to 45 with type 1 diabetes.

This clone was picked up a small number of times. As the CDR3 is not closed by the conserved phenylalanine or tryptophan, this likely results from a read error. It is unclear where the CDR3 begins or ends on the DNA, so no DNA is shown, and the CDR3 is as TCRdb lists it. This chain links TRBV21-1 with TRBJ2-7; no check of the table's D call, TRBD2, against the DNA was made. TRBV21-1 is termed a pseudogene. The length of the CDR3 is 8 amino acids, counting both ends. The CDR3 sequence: CASSPRDS.

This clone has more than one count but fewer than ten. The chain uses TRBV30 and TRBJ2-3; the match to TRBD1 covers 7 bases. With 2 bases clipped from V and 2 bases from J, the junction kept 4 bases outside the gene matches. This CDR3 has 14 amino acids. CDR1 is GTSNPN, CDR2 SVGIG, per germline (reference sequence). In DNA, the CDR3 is TGTGCCTGGAGTCGGGGACAGCTCACAGATACGCAGTATTTT. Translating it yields CAWSRGQLTDTQYF.

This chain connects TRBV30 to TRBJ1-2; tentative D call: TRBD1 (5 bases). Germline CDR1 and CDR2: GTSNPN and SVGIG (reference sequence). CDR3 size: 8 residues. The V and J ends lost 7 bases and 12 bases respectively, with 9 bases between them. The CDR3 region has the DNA TGTGCCTTAGACAGCGACACCTTC. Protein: CALDSDTF.

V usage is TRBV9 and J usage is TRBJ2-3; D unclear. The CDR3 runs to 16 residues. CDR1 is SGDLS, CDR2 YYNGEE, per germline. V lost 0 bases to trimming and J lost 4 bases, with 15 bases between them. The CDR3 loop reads CASSVGVARFPDTQYF. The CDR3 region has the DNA TGTGCCAGCAGCGTAGGAGTAGCACGGTTTCCAGATACGCAGTATTTT. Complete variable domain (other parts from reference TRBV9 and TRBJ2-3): DSGVTQTPKHLITATGQRVTLRCSPRSGDLSVYWYQQSLDQGLQFLIQYYNGEERAKGNILERFSAQQFPDLHSELNLSSLELGDSALYFCASSVGVARFPDTQYFGPGTRLTVL.

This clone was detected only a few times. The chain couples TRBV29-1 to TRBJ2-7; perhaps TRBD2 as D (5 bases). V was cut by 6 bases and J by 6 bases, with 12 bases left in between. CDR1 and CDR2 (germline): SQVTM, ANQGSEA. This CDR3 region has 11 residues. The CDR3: CSVLGAGEQYF. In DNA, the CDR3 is TGCAGCGTGCTGGGCGCGGGCGAGCAGTACTTC.

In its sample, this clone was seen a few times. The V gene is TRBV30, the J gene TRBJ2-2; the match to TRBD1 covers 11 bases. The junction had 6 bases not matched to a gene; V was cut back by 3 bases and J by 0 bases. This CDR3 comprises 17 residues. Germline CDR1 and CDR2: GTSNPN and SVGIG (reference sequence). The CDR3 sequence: CAWRPWTGGSNTGELFF. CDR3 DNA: TGTGCCTGGAGGCCCTGGACAGGGGGCTCGAACACCGGGGAGCTGTTTTTT.

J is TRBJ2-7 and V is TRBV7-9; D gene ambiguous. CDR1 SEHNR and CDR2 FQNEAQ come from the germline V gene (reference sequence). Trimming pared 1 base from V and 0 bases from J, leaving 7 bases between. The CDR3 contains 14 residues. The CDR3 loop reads CASSLGGPSYEQYF. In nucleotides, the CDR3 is TGTGCCAGCAGCTTAGGTGGGCCCTCCTACGAGCAGTACTTC.

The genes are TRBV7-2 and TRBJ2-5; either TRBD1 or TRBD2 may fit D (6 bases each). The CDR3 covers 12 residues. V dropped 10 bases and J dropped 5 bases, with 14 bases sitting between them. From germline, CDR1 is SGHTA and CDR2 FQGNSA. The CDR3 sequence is CATRGPGETQYF. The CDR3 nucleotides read TGTGCCACCCGGGGGCCGGGCGAGACCCAGTACTTC. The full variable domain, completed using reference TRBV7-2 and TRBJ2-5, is GAGVSQSPSNKVTEKGKDVELRCDPISGHTALYWYRQSLGQGLEFLIYFQGNSAPDKSGLPSDRFSAERTGGSVSTLTIQRTQQEDSAVYLCATRGPGETQYFGPGTRLLVL.

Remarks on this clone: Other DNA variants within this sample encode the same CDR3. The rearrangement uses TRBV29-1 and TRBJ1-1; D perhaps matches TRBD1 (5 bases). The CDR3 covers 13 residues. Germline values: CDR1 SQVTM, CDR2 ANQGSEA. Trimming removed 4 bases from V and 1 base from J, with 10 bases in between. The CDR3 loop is CSVGRGANTEAFF. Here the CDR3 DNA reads TGCAGCGTTGGTCGAGGGGCGAACACTGAAGCTTTCTTT.

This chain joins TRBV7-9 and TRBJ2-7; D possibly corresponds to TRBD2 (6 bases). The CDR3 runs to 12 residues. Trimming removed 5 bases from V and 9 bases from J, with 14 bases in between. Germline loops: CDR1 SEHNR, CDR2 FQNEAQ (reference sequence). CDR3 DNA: TGTGCCAGCAGCCCGGAGGGGATTTCGCAGTACTTC. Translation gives CASSPEGISQYF.

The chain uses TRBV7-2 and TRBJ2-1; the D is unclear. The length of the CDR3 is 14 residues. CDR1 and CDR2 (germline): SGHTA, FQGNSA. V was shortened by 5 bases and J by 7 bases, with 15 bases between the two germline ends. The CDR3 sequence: CASSMNSAGNEQFF. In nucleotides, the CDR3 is TGTGCCAGCAGCATGAACAGCGCCGGTAATGAGCAGTTCTTC.

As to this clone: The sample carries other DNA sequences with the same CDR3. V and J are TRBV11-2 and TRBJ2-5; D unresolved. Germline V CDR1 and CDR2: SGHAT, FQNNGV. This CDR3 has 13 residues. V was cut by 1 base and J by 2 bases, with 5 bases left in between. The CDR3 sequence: CASSLGVQETQYF. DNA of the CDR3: TGTGCCAGCAGCTTAGGAGTACAAGAGACCCAGTACTTC.

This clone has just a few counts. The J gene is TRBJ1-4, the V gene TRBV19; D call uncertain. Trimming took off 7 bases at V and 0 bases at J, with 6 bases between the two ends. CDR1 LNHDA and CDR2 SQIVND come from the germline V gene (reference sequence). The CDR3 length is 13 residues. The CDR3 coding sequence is TGTGCCAGTATTGGATCAACTAATGAAAAACTGTTTTTT. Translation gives CASIGSTNEKLFF. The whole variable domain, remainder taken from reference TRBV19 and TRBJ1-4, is DGGITQSPKYLFRKEGQNVTLSCEQNLNHDAMYWYRQDPGQGLRLIYYSQIVNDFQKGDIAEGYSVSREKKESFPLTVTSAQKNPTAFYLCASIGSTNEKLFFGSGTQLSVL.

The CDR3: CASSPQQGDTEAFF. In DNA, the CDR3 is TGCGCCAGCAGCCCACAACAGGGGGACACTGAAGCTTTCTTT. This chain links TRBV5-1 with TRBJ1-1, with TRBD1 matching 8 bases. The CDR3 covers 14 residues. The junction had 5 bases not matched to a gene; V was cut back by 4 bases and J by 3 bases. Germline V gene data show CDR1 as SGHRS and CDR2 as YFSETQ.

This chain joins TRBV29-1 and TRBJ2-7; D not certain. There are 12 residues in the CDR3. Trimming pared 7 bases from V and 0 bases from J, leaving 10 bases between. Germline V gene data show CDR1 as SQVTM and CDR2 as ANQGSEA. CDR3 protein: CSDDGTSYEQYF. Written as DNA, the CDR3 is TGCAGCGATGATGGTACCTCCTACGAGCAGTACTTC.

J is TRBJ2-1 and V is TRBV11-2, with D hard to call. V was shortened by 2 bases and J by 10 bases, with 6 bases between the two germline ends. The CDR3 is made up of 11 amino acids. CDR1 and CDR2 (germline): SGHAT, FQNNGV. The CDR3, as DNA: TGTGCCAGCAGCTTAAAATTGGAGCAGTTCTTC. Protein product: CASSLKLEQFF.

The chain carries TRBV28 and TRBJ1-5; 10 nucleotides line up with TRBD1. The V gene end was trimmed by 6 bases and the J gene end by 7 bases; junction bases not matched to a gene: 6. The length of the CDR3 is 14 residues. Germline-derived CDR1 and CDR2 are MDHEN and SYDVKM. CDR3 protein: CASSLDRGQQPQHF. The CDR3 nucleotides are TGTGCCAGCAGCCTCGACAGGGGGCAACAGCCCCAGCATTTT. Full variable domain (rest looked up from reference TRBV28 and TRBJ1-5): DVKVTQSSRYLVKRTGEKVFLECVQDMDHENMFWYRQDPGLGLRLIYFSYDVKMKEKGDIPEGYSVSREKKERFSLILESASTNQTSMYLCASSLDRGQQPQHFGDGTRLSIL.

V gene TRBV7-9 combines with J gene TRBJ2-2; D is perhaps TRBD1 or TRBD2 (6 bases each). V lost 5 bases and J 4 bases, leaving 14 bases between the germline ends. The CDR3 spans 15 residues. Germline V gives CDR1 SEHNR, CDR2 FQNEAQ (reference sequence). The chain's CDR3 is CASSAAGGTTGELFF. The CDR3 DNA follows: TGTGCCAGCAGCGCAGCCGGGGGCACCACCGGGGAGCTGTTTTTT. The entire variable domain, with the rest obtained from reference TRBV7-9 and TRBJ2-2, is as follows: DTGVSQNPRHKITKRGQNVTFRCDPISEHNRLYWYRQTLGQGPEFLTYFQNEAQLEKSRLLSDRFSAERPKGSFSTLEIQRTEQGDSAMYLCASSAAGGTTGELFFGEGSRLTVL.

CDR3 sequence reads: CASRRDRENNEQFF. Written as DNA, the CDR3 is TGTGCCAGTAGACGGGACAGGGAGAACAATGAGCAGTTCTTC. The rearrangement links TRBV19 to TRBJ2-1; 9 bases line up with TRBD1. V lost 6 bases and J lost 5; bases outside the gene matches: 5. Germline V lookup: CDR1 LNHDA, CDR2 SQIVND (reference sequence). The CDR3 has 14 residues.

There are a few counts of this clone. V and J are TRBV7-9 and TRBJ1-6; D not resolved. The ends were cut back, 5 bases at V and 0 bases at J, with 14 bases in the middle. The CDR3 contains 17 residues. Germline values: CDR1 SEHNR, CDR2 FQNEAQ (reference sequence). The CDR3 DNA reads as TGTGCCAGCAGCCCAATGGGCGGAGACTCCTATAATTCACCCCTCCACTTT. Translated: CASSPMGGDSYNSPLHF.

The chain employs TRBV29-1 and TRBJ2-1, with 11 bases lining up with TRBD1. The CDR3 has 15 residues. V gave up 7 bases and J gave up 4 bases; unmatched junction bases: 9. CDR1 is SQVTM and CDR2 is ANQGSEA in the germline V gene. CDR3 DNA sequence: TGCAGCGCAGAGGGACAGGGGGGCTTTTACAATGAGCAGTTCTTC. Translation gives CSAEGQGGFYNEQFF.

The CDR3 nucleotides read TGTGCCGTCAGCCCGGGGGACAGCACAGATACGCAGTATTTT. Amino acid sequence: CAVSPGDSTDTQYF. V and J are TRBV7-9 and TRBJ2-3; D may be TRBD2 (6 bases). This CDR3 is built from 14 residues. With 11 bases removed from V and 0 bases from J, the gap between germline ends came to 15 bases. Per the germline V gene, CDR1 is SEHNR and CDR2 is FQNEAQ (reference sequence).

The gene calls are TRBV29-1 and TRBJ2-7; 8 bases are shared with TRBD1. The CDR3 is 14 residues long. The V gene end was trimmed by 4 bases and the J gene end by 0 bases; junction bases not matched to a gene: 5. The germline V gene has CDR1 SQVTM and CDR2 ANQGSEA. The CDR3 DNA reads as TGCAGCGTTGGGGCAGGGGGCCTCTCCTACGAGCAGTACTTC. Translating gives CSVGAGGLSYEQYF.

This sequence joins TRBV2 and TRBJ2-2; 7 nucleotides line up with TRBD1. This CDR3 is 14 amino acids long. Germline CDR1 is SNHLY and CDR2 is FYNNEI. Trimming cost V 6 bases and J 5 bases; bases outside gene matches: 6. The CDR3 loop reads CASRNPTGTGELFF. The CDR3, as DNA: TGTGCCAGCAGGAATCCGACAGGGACCGGGGAGCTGTTTTTT.

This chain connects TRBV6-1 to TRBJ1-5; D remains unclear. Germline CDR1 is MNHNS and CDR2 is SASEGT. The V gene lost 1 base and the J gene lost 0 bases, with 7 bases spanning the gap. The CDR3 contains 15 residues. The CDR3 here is CASSEVPVSNQPQHF. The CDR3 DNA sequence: TGTGCCAGCAGTGAAGTGCCAGTTAGCAATCAGCCCCAGCATTTT.

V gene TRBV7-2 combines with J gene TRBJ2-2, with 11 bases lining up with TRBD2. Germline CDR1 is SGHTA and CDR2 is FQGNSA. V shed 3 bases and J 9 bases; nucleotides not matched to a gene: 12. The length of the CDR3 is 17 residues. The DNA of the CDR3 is TGTGCCAGCAGCTTGGGGACTAGCGGAGCTACACGAAGGGAGCTGTTTTTT. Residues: CASSLGTSGATRRELFF.

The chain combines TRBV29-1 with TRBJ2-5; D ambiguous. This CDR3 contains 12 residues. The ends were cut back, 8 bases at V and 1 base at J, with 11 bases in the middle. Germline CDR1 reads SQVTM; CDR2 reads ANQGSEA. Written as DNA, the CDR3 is TGCAGCCTTAGGGCTGCCCAAGAGACCCAGTACTTC. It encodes CSLRAAQETQYF.